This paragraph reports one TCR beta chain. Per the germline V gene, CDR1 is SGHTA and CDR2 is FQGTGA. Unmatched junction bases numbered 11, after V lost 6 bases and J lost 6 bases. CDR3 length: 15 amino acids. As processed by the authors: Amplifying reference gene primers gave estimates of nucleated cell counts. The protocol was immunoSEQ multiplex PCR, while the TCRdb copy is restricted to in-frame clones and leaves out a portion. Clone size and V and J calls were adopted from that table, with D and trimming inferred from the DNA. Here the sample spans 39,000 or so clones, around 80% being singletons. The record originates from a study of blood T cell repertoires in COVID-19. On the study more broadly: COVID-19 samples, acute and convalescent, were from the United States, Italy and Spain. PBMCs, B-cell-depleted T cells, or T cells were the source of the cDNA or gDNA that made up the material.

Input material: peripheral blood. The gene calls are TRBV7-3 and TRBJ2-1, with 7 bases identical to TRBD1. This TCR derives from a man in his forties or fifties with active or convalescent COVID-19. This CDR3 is CASRGDGTAANEQFF. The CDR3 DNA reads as TGTGCCAGCAGGGGGGACGGGACAGCCGCCAATGAGCAGTTCTTC.